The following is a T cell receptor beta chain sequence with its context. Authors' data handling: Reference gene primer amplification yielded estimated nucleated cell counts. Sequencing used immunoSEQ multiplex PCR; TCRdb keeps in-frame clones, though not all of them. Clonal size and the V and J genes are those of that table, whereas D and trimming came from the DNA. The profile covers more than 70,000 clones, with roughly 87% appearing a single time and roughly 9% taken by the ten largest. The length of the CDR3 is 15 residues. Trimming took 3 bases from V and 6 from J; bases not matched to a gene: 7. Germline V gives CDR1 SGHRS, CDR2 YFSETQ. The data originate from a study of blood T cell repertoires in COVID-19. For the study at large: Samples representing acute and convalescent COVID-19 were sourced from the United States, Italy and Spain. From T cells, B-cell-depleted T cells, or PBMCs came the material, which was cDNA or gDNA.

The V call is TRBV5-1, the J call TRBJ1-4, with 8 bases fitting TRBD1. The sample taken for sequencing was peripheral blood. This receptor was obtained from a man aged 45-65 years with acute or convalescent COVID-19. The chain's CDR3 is CASSSQGARDEKLFF. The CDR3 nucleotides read TGCGCCAGCAGCTCGCAGGGGGCGCGGGATGAAAAACTGTTTTTT.